Listed below are T cell receptor beta chains from one sample, sequenced in a study of human T cells and chemical hapten exposure. TCRdb used MiXCR to reprocess the 5' RACE reads, holding one entry per CDR3 protein. Of around 80,000 distinct CDR3 sequences in the sample, approximately 15% were seen once. The receptors here all came from a female donor in good health. CDR3s include the opening cysteine and the closing phenylalanine or tryptophan. The D gene is left open where the match is weak. Size tells how often a clone was seen (once, few, many) or the class of an expanded clone, and some rows leave it out.

j_call v_call clone_size d_call cdr3_nt cdr3_aa
TRBJ2-5 TRBV10-3 NA TRBD1 TGTGCCATCAGTGACCCAAACAAATGGACAGGGGTCCCCCAAGAGACCCAGTACTTC CAISDPNKWTGVPQETQYF
TRBJ2-1 TRBV19 NA NA TGTGCCAGTAGTATAGATCGGGGCAGGCACTACAATGAGCAGTTCTTC CASSIDRGRHYNEQFF
TRBJ1-5 TRBV6-6 few NA TGTGCCAGCAGTTACGGGAGTCAGCCCCAGCATTTT CASSYGSQPQHF
TRBJ1-1 TRBV5-1 few NA TGCGCCAGCAGCTCGTTAACAGGTACTCACACTGAAGCTTTCTTT CASSSLTGTHTEAFF
TRBJ1-1 TRBV29-1 NA NA TGCAGCGTCGCACCCCCGTATTCGGGTGCGGCTTTCTTT CSVAPPYSGAAFF
TRBJ1-5 TRBV28 few TRBD1 TGTGCCAGCAGTATTCAGGGGGGGCAGCCCCAGCATTTT CASSIQGGQPQHF
TRBJ2-1 TRBV5-8 few NA TGTGCCAGCAGCCCTTTATCCGGGGGGCTCTACAATGAGCAGTTCTTC CASSPLSGGLYNEQFF
TRBJ1-5 TRBV19 few NA TGTGCCAGTAGCCGAACGGAGGGATTTCAGCCCCAGCATTTT CASSRTEGFQPQHF
TRBJ1-1 TRBV10-3 few NA TGTGCCATCACCCCATCCCCGGACACTGAAGCTTTCTTT CAITPSPDTEAFF
TRBJ2-7 TRBV12-3/TRBV12-4 few NA TGTGCCAGCAGTTTACATTCCTACGAGCAGTACTTC CASSLHSYEQYF
TRBJ1-1 TRBV20-1 NA NA TGCAGTGCTCCCCGACAGTCGAACACTGAAGCTTTCTTT CSAPRQSNTEAFF
TRBJ2-1 TRBV18 NA NA TGTGCCAGCTCGCGTACAGGGAGAAACTACAATGAGCAGTTCTTC CASSRTGRNYNEQFF
TRBJ1-2 TRBV4-3 many NA TGCGCCAGCAGCCAACAACTAAACTATGGCTACACCTTC CASSQQLNYGYTF
TRBJ1-1 TRBV7-9 NA TRBD1 TGTGCCAGCAGCTTAGACGGGACAGGGAACACTGAAGCTTTCTTT CASSLDGTGNTEAFF
TRBJ2-5 TRBV28 few NA TGTGCCAGCAGCACACCCTTAGAGACCCAGTACTTC CASSTPLETQYF
TRBJ2-5 TRBV20-1 NA TRBD2 TGCAGTGCTAGGGGGACGGGGGTAGCGGGGGTCCAAGAGACCCAGTACTTC CSARGTGVAGVQETQYF
TRBJ1-3 TRBV6-2/TRBV6-3 few NA TGTGCCAGCAGTTACTCGATAAACGCCGACAGGTTCTCTGGAAACACCATATATTTT CASSYSINADRFSGNTIYF
TRBJ2-3 TRBV5-1 NA NA TGCGCCAGCAGCTTCGAACGGCCCATCACAGATACGCAGTATTTT CASSFERPITDTQYF
TRBJ1-3 TRBV6-6 few NA TGTGCCAGCACTCCTGGGTTAAGCTCTGGAAACACCATATATTTT CASTPGLSSGNTIYF
TRBJ2-1 TRBV5-1 few TRBD1 TGCGCCAGCAGCACAACAGGGGATAGCGATGAGCAGTTCTTC CASSTTGDSDEQFF
TRBJ1-1 TRBV2 few NA TGTGCCAGCGGCCGGGACACTGAAGCTTTCTTT CASGRDTEAFF
TRBJ2-5 TRBV27 NA NA TGTGCCAGCAGTCATGGGAACCAAGAGACCCAGTACTTC CASSHGNQETQYF
TRBJ2-1 TRBV3-1 NA NA TGTGCCAGCAGCCACACCGACAGAACCAATGAGCAGTTCTTC CASSHTDRTNEQFF
TRBJ1-1 TRBV18 NA NA TGTGCCAGCTCACCAAGGGTCAGAGCGAACACTGAAGCTTTCTTT CASSPRVRANTEAFF
TRBJ2-1 TRBV6-1 NA TRBD2 TGTGCCAGCAGCAGCTCAGGGCTAGCGGGAAACAATGAGCAGTTCTTC CASSSSGLAGNNEQFF
TRBJ2-6 TRBV11-2 NA NA TGTGCCAGCAGCTTACCTGGACAAGGTCCGGGCAATGGCCTGACTTTC CASSLPGQGPGNGLTF
TRBJ2-1 TRBV20-1 few TRBD2 TGCAGTGCTAGAGAGAGTAGCGGGTTCGTCTCCTACAATGAGCAGTTCTTC CSARESSGFVSYNEQFF
TRBJ2-4 TRBV18 few NA TGTGCCAGCTCCCCCTCCGGACTACTAGCCAAAAACATTCAGTACTTC CASSPSGLLAKNIQYF
TRBJ2-3 TRBV20-1 NA TRBD1 TGCAGTGCTTCACAGGGGGCCAGCACAGATACGCAGTATTTT CSASQGASTDTQYF
TRBJ2-1 TRBV29-1 NA NA TGCAGCGTTGAGGGGGGCAGGGGATTCGAGTTCGATGAGCAGTTCTTC CSVEGGRGFEFDEQFF
TRBJ1-2 TRBV20-1 few NA TGCAGTGCTAGCTCCCCCCAGTTCCCATATGGCTACACCTTC CSASSPQFPYGYTF
TRBJ1-1 TRBV3-1 few NA TGTGCCAGCAGCGCCCGGCAGGGTCCCACTGAAGCTTTCTTT CASSARQGPTEAFF
TRBJ1-1 TRBV28 NA TRBD1 TGTGCCAGCAGTCCGGGACAGGGGGGCACTGAAGCTTTCTTT CASSPGQGGTEAFF
TRBJ2-3 TRBV12-3/TRBV12-4 NA NA TGTGCCAGCAGTTTAAGACTAAGCACAGATACGCAGTATTTT CASSLRLSTDTQYF
TRBJ2-2 TRBV28 NA NA TGTGCCAGCAGTTCTTCAGGGGATGCCGGGGAGCTGTTTTTT CASSSSGDAGELFF
TRBJ2-1 TRBV12-3/TRBV12-4 NA NA TGTGCCAGCAGTTTTTCTGTAAGCTCCTACAATGAGCAGTTCTTC CASSFSVSSYNEQFF
TRBJ1-4 TRBV5-1 NA NA TGCGCCAGCAGCTTGTCTTCTCCCGGGTACGAACTGTTTTTT CASSLSSPGYELFF
TRBJ2-1 TRBV29-1 few TRBD2 TGCAGCGTTGTACCTAGCGGGAGCTATGAGCAGTTCTTC CSVVPSGSYEQFF
TRBJ2-1 TRBV18 few TRBD2 TGTGCCAGCTCACCAGGGGGGGGATTGAGCTCCTACAATGAGCAGTTCTTC CASSPGGGLSSYNEQFF
TRBJ2-1 TRBV11-2 few TRBD2 TGTGCCAGCAGAGCGGCGGGGGGGCCCCCCTACAATGAGCAGTTCTTC CASRAAGGPPYNEQFF
TRBJ2-6 TRBV28 NA NA TGTGCCAGCAGCCTACAGGGAGGGAACTCTGGGGCCAACGTCCTGACTTTC CASSLQGGNSGANVLTF
TRBJ1-5 TRBV28 few TRBD1 TGTGCCAGCAGTTTGCCCGGACAGGGGCGGGGACCCCAGCATTTT CASSLPGQGRGPQHF
TRBJ2-6 TRBV6-5 few NA TGTGCCAGCAGTTACGTCCCGAGAAGCTCTGGGGCCAACGTCCTGACTTTC CASSYVPRSSGANVLTF
TRBJ1-1 TRBV5-1 few NA TGCGCCAGCAGCTTGTCGAGTAGAGGCACTGAAGCTTTCTTT CASSLSSRGTEAFF
TRBJ2-3 TRBV7-2 few TRBD1 TGTGCCAGCAGCCCGCGGGACAGGGAAACAGATACGCAGTATTTT CASSPRDRETDTQYF
TRBJ1-1 TRBV5-6 NA TRBD1 TGTGCCAGCAGCCGGTTGGGGACAGAGACCGCTTTCTTT CASSRLGTETAFF
TRBJ2-1 TRBV5-1 few NA TGCGCCAGCAGCTTGAGGCAGGGGTGGAATGAGCAGTTCTTC CASSLRQGWNEQFF
TRBJ2-1 TRBV3-1 NA NA TGTGCCAGCAGCCGGATCCCCAACAATGAGCAGTTCTTC CASSRIPNNEQFF
TRBJ2-7 TRBV28 NA NA TGTGCCAGTACCCTAGGTGGGGGGGCGACTCTCTACGAGCAGTACTTC CASTLGGGATLYEQYF
TRBJ1-1 TRBV7-8 many NA TGTGCCAGCAGCTTAGTTGGATCCACTGAAGCTTTCTTT CASSLVGSTEAFF
TRBJ2-3 TRBV5-1 few NA TGCGCCAGCAGCTCCCCCCATAGGGGCAACACAGATACGCAGTATTTT CASSSPHRGNTDTQYF